The next 9 T cell receptor beta chains were all read from a single sample in a study of control samples from healthy donors and cancer patients. Data came from immunoSEQ multiplex PCR; TCRdb stores just in-frame clones and leaves some out. The sample includes approximately 86,000 clones, about 89% of them seen just once. The sequenced material came from blood. The receptor source for this set is a man aged 30-40 years in good health.

The chain joins TRBV5-4 to TRBJ2-7, with 9 bases that match TRBD1. The CDR3 loop spans 14 amino acids. With 4 bases clipped from V and 5 bases from J, the junction kept 7 bases outside the gene matches. Germline V lookup: CDR1 SGHNT, CDR2 YYREEE (reference sequence). The CDR3 nucleotides are TGTGCCAGCAGCGTAGACAGGGGGGATAACGAGCAGTACGTC. Protein sequence: CASSVDRGDNEQYV.

The rearrangement links TRBV25-1 to TRBJ1-4; no firm D call. The CDR3 runs to 17 residues. Germline values: CDR1 MGHDK, CDR2 SYGVNS. The V gene lost 1 base and the J gene lost 5 bases, with 17 bases spanning the gap. CDR3 in amino acids: CASSESVRGQANEKLFF. The DNA of the CDR3 is TGTGCCAGCAGTGAATCTGTCCGGGGTCAAGCGAATGAAAAACTGTTTTTT.

This rearrangement joins TRBV9 to TRBJ2-3; D may be TRBD1 (5 bases). This CDR3 spans 15 amino acids. Trimming shortened V by 3 bases and J by 0 bases, and 11 bases separated the two germline ends. Germline V gives CDR1 SGDLS, CDR2 YYNGEE. CDR3 region: CASSADIFSTDTQYF. The CDR3 DNA follows: TGTGCCAGCAGCGCGGACATTTTTAGCACAGATACGCAGTATTTT.

V is TRBV20-1 and J is TRBJ2-1, with 11 positions matching TRBD2. Germline V gene data show CDR1 as DFQATT and CDR2 as SNEGSKA (reference sequence). CDR3 length: 16 amino acids. After removal of 3 bases from V and 1 base from J, the junction contained 5 bases not matched to a gene. CDR3 sequence reads: CSASTSGGLSYNEQFF. The CDR3 region has the DNA TGCAGTGCTAGTACTAGCGGGGGTCTTTCCTACAATGAGCAGTTCTTC.

This clone appeared a single time. The chain carries TRBV15 and TRBJ2-4; 7 bases line up with TRBD1. The CDR3 runs 15 residues. J was trimmed by 6 bases and V by 1 base; bases with no gene match: 6. The germline CDR1 and CDR2 sequences are LNHNV and YYDKDF (reference sequence). CDR3 nucleotides: TGTGCCACCAGCAGAGGGGAAGGGGGCTTAAACATTCAGTACTTC. Its protein is CATSRGEGGLNIQYF.

J is TRBJ1-6 and V is TRBV6-5; 7 positions agree with TRBD1. CDR1 is MNHEY and CDR2 is SVGAGI in the germline V gene. This CDR3 spans 15 amino acids. With V trimmed by 1 base and J by 5 bases, 2 bases remained unmatched. In nucleotides, the CDR3 is TGTGCCAGCAGTTACTGGCAGGGGGATAATTCACCCCTCCACTTT. Translated: CASSYWQGDNSPLHF.

A single count supports this clone. The chain has TRBV30 and TRBJ2-7; the D is unclear. Between the trimmed V and J ends, which lost 0 bases and 1 base, there was a span of 10 bases. The CDR3 spans 14 residues. Germline CDR1 GTSNPN, CDR2 SVGIG (reference sequence). The DNA for the CDR3 is TGTGCCTGGAGTGTAGGTCACGGATCCTACGAGCAGTACTTC. This sequence encodes CAWSVGHGSYEQYF.

This clone has a handful of counts. The V gene is TRBV6-4, the J gene TRBJ2-3, with 8 positions matching TRBD2. This CDR3 is 15 amino acids long. The trim removed 0 bases at V and 1 base at J, leaving 0 bases unmatched. The V gene's germline CDR1 is MRHNA and CDR2 SNTAGT. The CDR3 sequence: CASSDSSGGTDTQYF. The CDR3 nucleotides read TGTGCCAGCAGTGACTCTAGCGGGGGCACAGATACGCAGTATTTT.

This chain connects TRBV14 to TRBJ1-2; no firm D call. The germline gives CDR1 SGHDN, CDR2 FVKESK. This CDR3 has 14 amino acids. V was pared by 6 bases and J by 8 bases, with 19 bases between. Here the CDR3 DNA reads TGTGCCAGCAGTCCTTCCTTTTCAGGTGCCGGCTACACCTTC. This gives the protein CASSPSFSGAGYTF.